This T cell receptor (beta chain) is drawn from a study of cytomegalovirus exposure and HLA in healthy donors. The wider study: Approximately 180 million T cells yielded 120 million or so unique TCR beta sequences, as an earlier analysis found.

As to this clone: The antigen remains undetermined.

PCR primers comprised 60 Vbeta and 13 Jbeta primers. The table came from immunoSEQ multiplex PCR; TCRdb's copy has only in-frame clones and leaves some out. This sample has over 100,000 clones, with 80% to 85% found just once. Whole-study findings and limits: Researchers reportedly found TCR beta sequences accurately predicted most subjects' HLA-A and HLA-B alleles. Previously analyzed data showed that most TCR beta V segments were productive at a frequency of about 90% or about 30%.

V was pared by 5 bases and J by 7 bases, with 6 bases of the junction left unmatched. CDR3 length: 14 amino acids. In germline, CDR1 is SGHVS, CDR2 FNYEAQ. The source material was PBMCs. The chain recombines TRBV7-6 with TRBJ2-2, with 8 bases matching TRBD2. The sequence came from a woman between 50 and 59 years old in good health and CMV-seropositive. The CDR3 here is CASSPGTSLGELFF. The CDR3, as DNA: TGTGCCAGCAGCCCGGGGACTAGTCTCGGGGAGCTGTTTTTT.